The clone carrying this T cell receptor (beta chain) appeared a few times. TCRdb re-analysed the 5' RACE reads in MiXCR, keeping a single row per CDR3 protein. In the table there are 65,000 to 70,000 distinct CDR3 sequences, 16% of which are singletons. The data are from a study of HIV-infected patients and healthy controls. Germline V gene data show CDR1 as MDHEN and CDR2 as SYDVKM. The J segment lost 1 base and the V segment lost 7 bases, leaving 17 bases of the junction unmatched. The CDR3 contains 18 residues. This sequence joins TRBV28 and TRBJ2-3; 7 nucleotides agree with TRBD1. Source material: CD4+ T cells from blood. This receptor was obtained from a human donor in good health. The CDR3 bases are TGTGCCAGCATAGTTAGCCCCCCGACAGGGATGGGCACAGATACGCAGTATTTT. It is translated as CASIVSPPTGMGTDTQYF.